These 13 T cell receptor beta chains share one sample of origin, sequenced in a study of shared T cell receptors in the human thymus. Profiling relied on immunoSEQ multiplex PCR, and the TCRdb table lists in-frame clones only, not all of them. Here the sample spans 700,000 to 750,000 clones, 70% to 90% being singletons. The sample was also reused in another study, on human thymus T cells.

Sample: thymocytes. The receptors derive from a girl less than two years old with a congenital heart defect.

The chain joins TRBV4-1 to TRBJ1-2; maybe TRBD1 (5 bases). V was pared by 6 bases and J by 4 bases, with 9 bases between. The CDR3 length is 12 residues. Per the germline V gene, CDR1 is MGHRA and CDR2 is YSYEKL. As DNA, the CDR3 is TGCGCCAGCAGGGGCCAGGGCTATGGCTACACCTTC. This sequence encodes CASRGQGYGYTF.

V gene TRBV11-2 combines with J gene TRBJ1-2; D is unclear. There are 12 residues in the CDR3. The V end was cut by 5 bases, the J end by 4 bases, with 8 bases between. The V gene's germline CDR1 is SGHAT and CDR2 FQNNGV. The chain's CDR3 is CASSGEGYGYTF. DNA of the CDR3: TGTGCCAGCAGCGGGGAGGGCTATGGCTACACCTTC.

The V call is TRBV6-5, the J call TRBJ1-1; 8 bases match TRBD1. V shed 6 bases, J shed 3 bases, and the junction held 6 bases outside the gene matches. The germline CDR1 and CDR2 sequences are MNHEY and SVGAGI. The CDR3 length is 14 residues. The CDR3 nucleotides read TGTGCCAGCAGCCCGACAGGGGCCTACACTGAAGCTTTCTTT. Translating it yields CASSPTGAYTEAFF.

The chain carries TRBV27 and TRBJ2-3, with TRBD2 matching 11 bases. The CDR3 consists of 19 residues. J lost 4 bases, V lost 11 bases, and 23 bases had no gene match. Per the germline V gene, CDR1 is MNHEY and CDR2 is SMNVEV (reference sequence). CDR3 nucleotide sequence: TGTGCCGCCCGAAGGTGTCTCGGACTAGCGGGCCGAAAGCCAGATACGCAGTATTTT. The encoded protein is CAARRCLGLAGRKPDTQYF.

The J gene is TRBJ2-3, the V gene TRBV5-1, with D hard to call. This CDR3 is built from 16 residues. The V gene's germline CDR1 is SGHRS and CDR2 YFSETQ. The ends were cut back, 4 bases at V and 1 base at J, with 16 bases in the middle. CDR3 coding DNA: TGCGCCAGCAGCCGCCCCCGTGGGCCCGGCACAGATACGCAGTATTTT. Amino acid sequence: CASSRPRGPGTDTQYF.

Comments on this clone: The identical CDR3 is also encoded by other nucleotide sequences in the sample. The chain recombines TRBV6-1 with TRBJ1-2, with 7 bases matching TRBD1. With 1 base clipped from V and 4 bases from J, the junction kept 0 bases outside the gene matches. Germline assignment: CDR1 MNHNS and CDR2 SASEGT. This CDR3 is built from 13 residues. CDR3 DNA sequence: TGTGCCAGCAGTGAAGACAGGGGCTATGGCTACACCTTC. Amino acid sequence: CASSEDRGYGYTF.

The chain uses TRBV15 and TRBJ1-5; maybe TRBD1 (5 bases). Germline CDR1 LNHNV, CDR2 YYDKDF (reference sequence). V lost 2 bases to trimming and J lost 8 bases, with 10 bases between them. The CDR3 spans 13 residues. The CDR3 bases are TGTGCCACCAGCAGACGTTGGGGGGAGCCCCAGCATTTT. Its translation: CATSRRWGEPQHF.

The chain couples TRBV5-1 to TRBJ2-1; TRBD2 agrees at 14 bases. There are 15 residues in the CDR3. Trimming removed 5 bases from V and 5 bases from J; junction bases left unmatched: 3. Germline V CDR1 and CDR2: SGHRS, YFSETQ. The CDR3 protein is CASRLGLAGDNEQFF. CDR3 nucleotide sequence: TGCGCCAGCAGACTGGGACTAGCGGGGGACAATGAGCAGTTCTTC.

This clone was seen only a few times. The chain carries TRBV4-1 and TRBJ2-4; D not resolved. The germline gives CDR1 MGHRA, CDR2 YSYEKL. The V end lost 2 bases, the J end lost 4 bases, and 9 bases lay between the germline ends. CDR3 length: 14 amino acids. CDR3 bases: TGCGCCAGCAGCCAAAAAGACTGGAAAAACATTCAGTACTTC. Its protein is CASSQKDWKNIQYF.

This chain joins TRBV4-1 and TRBJ1-6; D possibly corresponds to TRBD1 (5 bases). Germline CDR1 and CDR2: MGHRA and YSYEKL. Deletions cut 1 base from V and 2 bases from J, with 12 bases between. There are 17 residues in the CDR3. DNA of the CDR3: TGCGCCAGCAGCCAAGGGGGCGAGGTACCCTATAATTCACCCCTCCACTTT. Its translation: CASSQGGEVPYNSPLHF.

The chain links TRBV6-5 to TRBJ2-3, with 11 bases lining up with TRBD2. V lost 2 bases, J lost 0 bases, and 1 base stayed unmatched. The CDR3 contains 16 residues. CDR1 is MNHEY and CDR2 is SVGAGI in the germline V gene. CDR3 nucleotide sequence: TGTGCCAGCAGTTACGGGACTAGCGGAAGCACAGATACGCAGTATTTT. Encoded protein: CASSYGTSGSTDTQYF.

This sequence joins TRBV6-1 and TRBJ2-2, with TRBD1 matching over 11 bases. In germline, CDR1 is MNHNS, CDR2 SASEGT. The V and J ends lost 8 bases and 6 bases, in that order; junction bases with no gene match: 5. The CDR3 has 14 amino acids. CDR3 bases: TGTGCCAGCGGGGACAGGGGGAGCCCCGGGGAGCTGTTTTTT. Translation: CASGDRGSPGELFF.

This clone was seen a single time. V and J are TRBV5-1 and TRBJ2-1; 11 bases are a match to TRBD2. The CDR3 runs to 17 residues. V shed 2 bases, J shed 4 bases, and the junction held 8 bases outside the gene matches. The germline V gene has CDR1 SGHRS and CDR2 YFSETQ. As DNA, the CDR3 is TGCGCCAGCAGCTTATCTAGCGGGGGGCCGCAATACAATGAGCAGTTCTTC. Translating it yields CASSLSSGGPQYNEQFF.